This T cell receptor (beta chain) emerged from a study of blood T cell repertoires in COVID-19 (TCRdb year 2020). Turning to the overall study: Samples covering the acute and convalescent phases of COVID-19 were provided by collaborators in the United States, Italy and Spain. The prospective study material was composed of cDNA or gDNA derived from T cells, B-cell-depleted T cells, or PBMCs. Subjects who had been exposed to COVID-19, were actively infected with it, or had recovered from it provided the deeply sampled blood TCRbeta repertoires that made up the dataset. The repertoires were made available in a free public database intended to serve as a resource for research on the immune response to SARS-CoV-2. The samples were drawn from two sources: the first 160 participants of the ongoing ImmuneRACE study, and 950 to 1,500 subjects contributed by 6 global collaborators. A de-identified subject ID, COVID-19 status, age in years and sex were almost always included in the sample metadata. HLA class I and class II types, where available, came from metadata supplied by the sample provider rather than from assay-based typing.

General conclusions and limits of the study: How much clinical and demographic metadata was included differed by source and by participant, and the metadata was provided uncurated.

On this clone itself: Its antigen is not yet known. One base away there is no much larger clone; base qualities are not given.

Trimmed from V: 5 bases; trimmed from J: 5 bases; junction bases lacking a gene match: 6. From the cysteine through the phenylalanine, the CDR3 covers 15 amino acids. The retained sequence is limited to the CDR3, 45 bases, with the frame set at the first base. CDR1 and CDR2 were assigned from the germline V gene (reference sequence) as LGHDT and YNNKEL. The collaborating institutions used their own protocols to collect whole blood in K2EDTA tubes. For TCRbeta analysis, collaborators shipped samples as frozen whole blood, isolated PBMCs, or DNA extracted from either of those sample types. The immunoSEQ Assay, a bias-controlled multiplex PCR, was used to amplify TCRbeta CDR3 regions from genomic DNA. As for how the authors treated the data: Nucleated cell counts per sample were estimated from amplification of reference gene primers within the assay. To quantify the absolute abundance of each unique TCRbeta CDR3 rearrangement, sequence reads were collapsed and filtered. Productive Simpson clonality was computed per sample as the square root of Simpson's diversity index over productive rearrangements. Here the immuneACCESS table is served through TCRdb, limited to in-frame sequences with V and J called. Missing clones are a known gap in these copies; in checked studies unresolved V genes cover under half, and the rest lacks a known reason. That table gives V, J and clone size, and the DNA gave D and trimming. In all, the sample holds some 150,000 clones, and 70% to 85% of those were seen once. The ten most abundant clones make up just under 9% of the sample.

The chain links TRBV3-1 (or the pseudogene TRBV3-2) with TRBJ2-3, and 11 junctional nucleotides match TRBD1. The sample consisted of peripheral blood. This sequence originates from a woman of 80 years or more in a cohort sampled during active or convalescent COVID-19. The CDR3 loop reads CASSAAGTGGDTQYF. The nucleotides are TGTGCCAGCAGCGCAGCCGGGACAGGGGGAGATACGCAGTATTTT.